In its sample, the clone carrying this T cell receptor (beta chain) was seen a few times. These data belong to a study of response to subunit inactivated influenza vaccine. TCRdb reprocessed the RT-PCR reads via MiXCR and lists one record per CDR3 protein. The sample includes 500,000 to 550,000 distinct CDR3 sequences, 20% to 25% of them seen just once. Germline trimming cut 3 bases from V and 6 bases from J; bases unmatched to any gene: 6. CDR1 is DFQATT, CDR2 SNEGSKA, per germline (reference sequence). The CDR3 is 13 amino acids. This sample also belongs to another study, concerning T cells expressing NK-cell markers. From that second work: TCR beta libraries carry UMIs added by 5'RACE template switching.

The material was CD4+ T cells sorted from PBMCs, obtained roughly 12 days after vaccination. The sequence derives from a man in his fifties who received an inactivated influenza vaccine. The V call is TRBV20-1, the J call TRBJ1-2, with 8 bases that match TRBD1. CDR3 protein: CSASVTGVDGYTF. CDR3 bases: TGCAGTGCTAGTGTGACAGGGGTTGATGGCTACACCTTC.